Listed below are T cell receptor beta chains from one sample, sequenced in a study of blood T cell repertoires in COVID-19. Using immunoSEQ multiplex PCR, the repertoire was profiled, and TCRdb retains in-frame clones only, with some absent. There are just under 150,000 clones in the sample; roughly 87% occur only once, and approximately 0.98% lies in the top ten. The sequenced sample was peripheral blood. These receptors all come from a woman aged 50 to 60 with acute or convalescent COVID-19. Both conserved end residues are part of each CDR3. Each record gives: clone size, J gene, V gene, D gene, CDR3 protein, CDR3 DNA. D genes are given only for firm matches. For some rows the clone size is stated as once, few or many, or as a class when expanded; others skip it.

NA TRBJ1-1 TRBV25-1 TRBD1 CASSELGQGARTEAFF TGTGCCAGCAGTGAACTGGGACAGGGGGCGCGTACTGAAGCTTTCTTT
once TRBJ1-2 TRBV3-1/TRBV3-2 NA CASSQDTQAWYGYTF TGTGCCAGCAGCCAAGATACACAGGCCTGGTATGGCTACACCTTC
NA TRBJ2-5 TRBV11-1 NA CASSLIGRYQETQYF TGTGCCAGCAGCCTTATCGGCAGGTACCAAGAGACCCAGTACTTC
NA TRBJ2-1 TRBV27 TRBD2 CASSSGRAVNEQFF TGTGCCAGCAGTTCCGGGAGGGCCGTAAATGAGCAGTTCTTC
NA TRBJ1-1 TRBV5-4 NA CASSLWSGTEAFF TGTGCCAGCAGCTTGTGGAGCGGCACTGAAGCTTTCTTT
NA TRBJ2-3 TRBV19 NA CASSSRNTQGLFGTDTQYF TGTGCCAGTAGTTCGCGAAACACACAGGGTCTGTTCGGCACAGATACGCAGTATTTT
NA TRBJ2-2 TRBV5-1 NA CASSSTTGFTGELFF TGCGCCAGCAGCTCCACGACTGGTTTCACCGGGGAGCTGTTTTTT
NA TRBJ2-4 TRBV7-3 TRBD1 CASSLQGARGNIQYF TGTGCCAGCAGCTTACAGGGGGCGCGGGGAAACATTCAGTACTTC
NA TRBJ1-2 TRBV19 NA CASSISTAANYGYTF TGTGCCAGTAGTATCTCGACAGCCGCTAACTATGGCTACACCTTC
NA TRBJ2-5 TRBV11-3 NA CASSRTAQETQYF TGTGCCAGCAGTCGGACAGCCCAAGAGACCCAGTACTTC
NA TRBJ2-5 TRBV7-8 TRBD2 CASSPGLAGGATQETQYF TGTGCCAGCAGCCCGGGACTAGCGGGAGGGGCCACCCAAGAGACCCAGTACTTC
NA TRBJ2-7 TRBV19 NA CASRNRGGSSYEQYF TGTGCCAGTAGAAACAGGGGGGGTAGCTCCTACGAGCAGTACTTC
once TRBJ2-3 TRBV11-2 NA CASSPRNPIGDTQYF TGTGCCAGCAGCCCGCGTAACCCAATCGGAGATACGCAGTATTTT
NA TRBJ1-4 TRBV7-6 TRBD1 CASSLGDRGNEKLFF TGTGCCAGCAGCTTAGGGGACAGGGGGAATGAAAAACTGTTTTTT